Listed below are T cell receptor beta chains from one sample, sequenced in a study of blood T cell repertoires in COVID-19. The data were produced by immunoSEQ multiplex PCR, yet TCRdb's version contains in-frame clones alone and is incomplete. This sample has more than 55,000 clones, with approximately 89% found just once. Sequencing was carried out using peripheral blood. These receptors all come from a woman aged 70-85 years with acute or convalescent COVID-19. Both conserved end residues are part of each CDR3. D genes are given only for firm matches. Where a row states a size, it is once, few, many or the class of an expanded clone; other rows omit it.

clone size	V gene	J gene	D gene	CDR3 DNA	CDR3 protein
once	TRBV5-6	TRBJ2-1	TRBD1	TGTGCCAGCAGCTTGCAGGGGGCGCGGAATGAGCAGTTCTTC	CASSLQGARNEQFF
-	TRBV12-3/TRBV12-4	TRBJ2-2	TRBD2	TGTGCCAGCAGGGGACTAGCGACCGGGGAGCTGTTTTTT	CASRGLATGELFF
few	TRBV27	TRBJ1-1	TRBD1	TGTGCCAGCAGTTATCAGACAGTCCAGGGGGCGAAGACTGAAGCTTTCTTT	CASSYQTVQGAKTEAFF
-	TRBV3-1/TRBV3-2	TRBJ2-5	TRBD2	TGTGCCAGCAGCCAAAGGGGACTAGCGGACACCCAAGAGACCCAGTACTTC	CASSQRGLADTQETQYF
-	TRBV6-5	TRBJ2-7	-	TGTGCCAGCAGCTACCGTGCAGGTCTTCCCTACGAGCAGTACTTC	CASSYRAGLPYEQYF
-	TRBV7-2	TRBJ2-3	-	TGTGCCAGCAGCTTACTCGGGACAGATACGCAGTATTTT	CASSLLGTDTQYF
-	TRBV19	TRBJ2-7	-	TGTGCCAGTAGTCCCGGACAATACTCCTACGAGCAGTACTTC	CASSPGQYSYEQYF
-	TRBV11-2	TRBJ2-1	TRBD2	TGTGCCAGCAGCTTAGTAAGACCCGGGACTAGCGGGTTCAATGAGCAGTTCTTC	CASSLVRPGTSGFNEQFF
-	TRBV10-3	TRBJ2-3	-	TGTGCCATCAGTGAGCGGGGTAGGGCCGGAGATACGCAGTATTTT	CAISERGRAGDTQYF
once	TRBV7-8	TRBJ2-3	TRBD1	TGTGCCAGCAGTTTCTACACAGGGGGGACAGATACGCAGTATTTT	CASSFYTGGTDTQYF
-	TRBV5-1	TRBJ1-2	TRBD1	TGCGCCAGCAGCGTAAGACAGGGAGGCGATTATGGCTACACCTTC	CASSVRQGGDYGYTF
-	TRBV9	TRBJ2-3	TRBD2	TGTGCCAGCAGCTCCGGGACTATGACCGCAGATACGCAGTATTTT	CASSSGTMTADTQYF
-	TRBV5-8	TRBJ2-5	TRBD1	TGTGCCAGCAGCTTGGGGGCCGTCATGACAGGGGGAAAAGAGACCCAGTACTTC	CASSLGAVMTGGKETQYF
-	TRBV11-3	TRBJ2-2	TRBD2	TGTGCCAGCAGCCCGCGGGGGGGGAGCACCGGGGAGCTGTTTTTT	CASSPRGGSTGELFF
few	TRBV3-1/TRBV3-2	TRBJ2-7	-	TGTGCCAGCAGCCACGGGAGAGGCGAGCAGTACTTC	CASSHGRGEQYF
-	TRBV18	TRBJ2-5	-	TGTGCCAGCTCCTCATCCCCACTTGAGACCCAGTACTTC	CASSSSPLETQYF
-	TRBV6-5	TRBJ2-7	TRBD2	TGTGCCAGCCGCTCTAGCGGGAGTTACGAGCAGTACTTC	CASRSSGSYEQYF
-	TRBV7-9	TRBJ1-6	TRBD1	TGTGCCAGCAGCTTATGGGACAGGGTTAATTCACCCCTCCACTTT	CASSLWDRVNSPLHF